What follows are 20 T cell receptor beta chains derived from one specimen sequenced in a study of early T cells in non-severe SARS-CoV-2 infection. TCRdb redid the calling of the 5' RACE reads with MiXCR, one entry per CDR3 protein. The sample has 95,000 to 110,000 distinct CDR3 sequences, 11% seen once. The sample was whole blood. Source of these receptors: an adult who was a healthcare worker with PCR-confirmed SARS-CoV-2 infection or an uninfected control (not recorded which).

This clonotype appeared a single time. This chain uses TRBV5-1 with TRBJ2-1; 9 bases are a match to TRBD2. The CDR3 has 15 amino acids. CDR1 SGHRS and CDR2 YFSETQ come from the germline V gene. V gave up 0 bases and J gave up 6 bases; unmatched junction bases: 4. The DNA of the CDR3 is TGCGCCAGCAGCTTGGTAGCTAGCGGGGCCAATGAGCAGTTCTTC. It codes for CASSLVASGANEQFF.

This clonotype was seen only a few times. The gene calls are TRBV5-6 and TRBJ2-6, with D possibly matching TRBD2 (5 bases). Germline loops: CDR1 SGHDT, CDR2 YYEEEE. This CDR3 comprises 15 residues. Trimming took 5 bases from V and 1 from J, leaving 10 bases between them. The CDR3: CASSRGLSGANVLTF. As DNA, the CDR3 is TGTGCCAGCAGTCGTGGACTTTCTGGGGCCAACGTCCTGACTTTC.

This clonotype was observed a handful of times. The genes are TRBV20-1 and TRBJ1-4; 11 bases fit TRBD1. After removal of 5 bases from V and 8 bases from J, the junction contained 7 bases not matched to a gene. The V gene's germline CDR1 is DFQATT and CDR2 SNEGSKA (reference sequence). The CDR3 covers 14 residues. The CDR3 spells CSAEDRGHDEKLFF. The DNA of the CDR3 is TGCAGTGCTGAGGACAGGGGGCATGACGAAAAACTGTTTTTT.

The table lists this clonotype with many counts. The chain employs TRBV7-6 and TRBJ2-7; 8 bases are shared with TRBD1. Germline V gene data show CDR1 as SGHVS and CDR2 as FNYEAQ. The CDR3 totals 15 residues. V dropped 4 bases and J dropped 1; count of bases not matched to a gene: 6. The DNA of the CDR3 is TGTGCCAGCAGCTACTCCGGGACAGGATCCTACGAGCAGTACTTC. This codes for CASSYSGTGSYEQYF. The entire variable domain, with the rest obtained from reference TRBV7-6 and TRBJ2-7, is as follows: GAGVSQSPRYKVTKRGQDVALRCDPISGHVSLYWYRQALGQGPEFLTYFNYEAQQDKSGLPNDRFSAERPEGSISTLTIQRTEQRDSAMYRCASSYSGTGSYEQYFGPGTRLTVT.

The gene calls are TRBV20-1 and TRBJ2-5; D is unresolved. Germline V gives CDR1 DFQATT, CDR2 SNEGSKA (reference sequence). The V end was cut by 6 bases, the J end by 5 bases, with 13 bases between. This CDR3 has 12 residues. CDR3 sequence (DNA): TGCAGTGCCCCTAGGCTGGGGGAGACCCAGTACTTC. Amino acids: CSAPRLGETQYF.

The V gene is TRBV5-6, the J gene TRBJ2-7, with D perhaps assigned TRBD1 or TRBD2 (5 bases each). Germline V gene data show CDR1 as SGHDT and CDR2 as YYEEEE. The CDR3 has 16 residues. V was pared by 0 bases and J by 4 bases, with 17 bases between. This chain's CDR3 is CASSLGSSTREYEQYF. CDR3 DNA sequence: TGTGCCAGCAGCTTGGGTTCCTCAACCAGGGAGTACGAGCAGTACTTC.

This clonotype was seen at least ten times. CDR3 in amino acids: CASTKTDEQYF. The CDR3 region has the DNA TGTGCCAGCACCAAAACGGACGAGCAGTACTTC. The J gene is TRBJ2-7, the V gene TRBV7-9; no clear D gene. The CDR3 extends over 11 amino acids. In germline, CDR1 is SEHNR, CDR2 FQNEAQ (reference sequence). V dropped 7 bases and J dropped 5 bases, with 9 bases sitting between them.

There are many counts of this clonotype. The gene calls are TRBV12-3 or TRBV12-4 and TRBJ2-7; D is undetermined. Trimming took off 6 bases at V and 1 base at J, with 10 bases between the two ends. The CDR3 is 13 residues long. The CDR3 here is CASSLEGSYEQYF. The CDR3 DNA is TGTGCCAGCAGCCTGGAAGGGTCCTACGAGCAGTACTTC.

As DNA, the CDR3 is TGTGCCAGCAGCTTAGTGGGGGTGTGGGCTGAAGCTTTCTTT. As protein: CASSLVGVWAEAFF. V and J are TRBV7-9 and TRBJ1-1; TRBD1 is a possible D gene (5 bases). CDR3 length equals 14 residues. Trimming pared 1 base from V and 6 bases from J, leaving 12 bases between. Germline V gene sequence: CDR1 SEHNR, CDR2 FQNEAQ (reference sequence).

This clonotype appeared many times. This chain connects TRBV5-6 to TRBJ2-3; tentative D call: TRBD2 (6 bases). The CDR3 sequence is 15 residues long. Trimming removed 1 base at V and 4 bases at J, with 13 bases between. CDR1 is SGHDT, CDR2 YYEEEE, per germline. The CDR3 bases are TGTGCCAGCAGCTTGTCCCGGGGGAGCGCAGATACGCAGTATTTT. Protein sequence: CASSLSRGSADTQYF.

Ten or more counts support this clonotype. V is TRBV5-1 and J is TRBJ1-4; the match to TRBD1 covers 8 bases. The CDR3 spans 14 residues. Trimming at V came to 4 bases and at J to 4 bases, leaving 3 bases not matched to a gene. Germline V gene lookup returns CDR1 SGHRS and CDR2 YFSETQ. The DNA of the CDR3 is TGCGCCAGCAGCAGACAGGGGCTTAATGAAAAACTGTTTTTT. Its translation is CASSRQGLNEKLFF.

There are a few counts of this clonotype. The CDR3 here is CASSFDRGFKPQHF. As DNA, the CDR3 is TGTGCCAGTAGTTTCGATCGGGGGTTTAAGCCCCAGCATTTT. This chain joins TRBV19 and TRBJ1-5; TRBD1 might be the D (5 bases). Germline CDR1 and CDR2: LNHDA and SQIVND (reference sequence). This CDR3 has 14 residues. V lost 5 bases and J lost 8, with 16 bases in between.

This chain links TRBV5-4 with TRBJ2-1; 13 nucleotides agree with TRBD2. Germline V gives CDR1 SGHNT, CDR2 YYREEE (reference sequence). CDR3 length: 17 residues. V dropped 4 bases and J dropped 9; count of bases not matched to a gene: 13. The CDR3: CASSQGLAGVVVIEQFF. The CDR3 bases are TGTGCCAGCAGCCAAGGACTAGCGGGAGTGGTAGTTATTGAGCAGTTCTTC.

The table lists this clonotype with many counts. In DNA form, the CDR3 reads TGTGCCAGCAGGAGAGAAGTTTCAGCTACAGATACGCAGTATTTT. This gives the protein CASRREVSATDTQYF. The V gene is TRBV27, the J gene TRBJ2-3; D is unresolved. The CDR3 has 15 residues. V lost 6 bases, J lost 3 bases, and 16 bases lay in between. Germline CDR1 and CDR2: MNHEY and SMNVEV (reference sequence).

This chain connects TRBV20-1 to TRBJ2-7; D possibly corresponds to TRBD1 (5 bases). The germline V and J ends were trimmed by 6 bases and 0 bases, with 9 bases remaining between them. The CDR3 loop spans 12 amino acids. The germline gives CDR1 DFQATT, CDR2 SNEGSKA (reference sequence). CDR3 amino acids: CSAPGASYEQYF. CDR3 nucleotides: TGCAGTGCCCCTGGGGCCTCCTACGAGCAGTACTTC.

This chain connects TRBV7-2 to TRBJ2-3; unclear D gene. This CDR3 has 14 residues. Trimming pared 0 bases from V and 3 bases from J, leaving 7 bases between. Per the germline V gene, CDR1 is SGHTA and CDR2 is FQGNSA. In DNA form, the CDR3 reads TGTGCCAGCAGCTTAGCGAGCAGGACAGATACGCAGTATTTT. Translation gives CASSLASRTDTQYF.

This clonotype was detected a few times. The chain uses TRBV5-1 and TRBJ2-5, with D possibly TRBD2 on 5 matching bases. V lost 0 bases to trimming and J lost 1 base, with 7 bases between them. This CDR3 has 14 residues. Germline V gene data show CDR1 as SGHRS and CDR2 as YFSETQ. CDR3 protein: CASSLGRVQETQYF. For the CDR3, the DNA is TGCGCCAGCAGCTTGGGGCGGGTCCAAGAGACCCAGTACTTC.

Many counts were recorded for this clonotype. The chain has TRBV7-9 and TRBJ2-3; D is undetermined. Germline V gene sequence: CDR1 SEHNR, CDR2 FQNEAQ (reference sequence). V lost 1 base and J lost 2, with 13 bases in between. The CDR3 loop spans 16 amino acids. Here the CDR3 reads CASSLDRPLHTDTQYF. CDR3 DNA sequence: TGTGCCAGCAGCTTAGATCGTCCCTTACACACAGATACGCAGTATTTT.

There are many counts of this clonotype. The genes are TRBV28 and TRBJ2-1; 7 bases align to TRBD2. Germline V gene lookup returns CDR1 MDHEN and CDR2 SYDVKM. The CDR3 has 15 amino acids. With V trimmed by 9 bases and J by 8 bases, 16 bases remained unmatched. Here the CDR3 DNA reads TGTGCCAGTGGTGCCGTGGGGGGGGACCCCCATGAGCAGTTCTTC. Translated: CASGAVGGDPHEQFF.

There are a few counts of this clonotype. This chain connects TRBV7-9 to TRBJ2-3; TRBD2 matches at 10 bases. The CDR3 is made up of 14 amino acids. Germline V CDR1 and CDR2: SEHNR, FQNEAQ (reference sequence). The trim removed 8 bases at V and 3 bases at J, leaving 5 bases unmatched. The DNA for the CDR3 is TGTGCCAGCTACGGAGCGGGAGGGACAGATACGCAGTATTTT. Amino acid sequence: CASYGAGGTDTQYF.